What follows are 30 T cell receptor beta chains derived from one specimen sequenced in a study of blood T cell repertoires in COVID-19. Sequencing used immunoSEQ multiplex PCR; TCRdb keeps in-frame clones, though not all of them. Of about 240,000 clones detected, roughly 91% appear once; the ten largest clones hold under 10%. Source material: PBMCs or T cells enriched from blood (not recorded which). The receptors here all came from a man in his forties who had recovered from COVID-19.

The V call is TRBV7-9, the J call TRBJ1-2; possible D gene TRBD1, 6 bases. Germline loops: CDR1 SEHNR, CDR2 FQNEAQ (reference sequence). The V end was cut by 5 bases, the J end by 5 bases, with 15 bases between. The CDR3 runs 14 residues. CDR3 sequence reads: CASSPGAGDYGYTF. DNA of the CDR3: TGTGCCAGCAGCCCAGGGGCGGGGGATTATGGCTACACCTTC.

The chain uses TRBV25-1 and TRBJ2-7, with a tentative D call TRBD2 (7 bases). CDR1 is MGHDK, CDR2 SYGVNS, per germline. Trimming pared 2 bases from V and 6 bases from J, leaving 11 bases between. The CDR3 loop spans 13 amino acids. This CDR3 is CASSELRGGEQYF. The CDR3 bases are TGTGCCAGCAGTGAACTGAGGGGGGGCGAGCAGTACTTC.

The V call is TRBV4-3, the J call TRBJ1-1; D unresolved. The V and J ends lost 1 base and 1 base respectively, with 4 bases between them. Germline CDR1 and CDR2: LGHNA and YSLEER. This CDR3 comprises 13 residues. The DNA for the CDR3 is TGCGCCAGCAGCCAAGTCAGGAACACTGAAGCTTTCTTT. Amino acid sequence: CASSQVRNTEAFF.

The chain carries TRBV3-1 (or the pseudogene TRBV3-2) and TRBJ2-1, with 15 bases fitting TRBD2. After removal of 4 bases from V and 6 bases from J, the junction contained 1 base not matched to a gene. This CDR3 region has 15 residues. CDR1 and CDR2 (germline): LGHDT, YNNKEL (reference sequence). The CDR3 loop is CASSRGLAGGNEQFF. In DNA, the CDR3 is TGTGCCAGCAGCCGGGGACTAGCGGGAGGCAATGAGCAGTTCTTC.

This clone has more than one count but fewer than ten. V gene TRBV5-4 combines with J gene TRBJ1-1; 7 nucleotides align to TRBD1. Germline V gives CDR1 SGHNT, CDR2 YYREEE (reference sequence). With V trimmed by 3 bases and J by 6 bases, 11 bases remained unmatched. This CDR3 contains 15 residues. As DNA, the CDR3 is TGTGCCAGCAGCTCTGACAGGGTTTGGTTTTCTGAAGCTTTCTTT. Residues: CASSSDRVWFSEAFF.

The gene calls are TRBV29-1 and TRBJ2-7; TRBD2 aligns across 12 bases. The germline gives CDR1 SQVTM, CDR2 ANQGSEA. The CDR3 totals 13 residues. Trimming at V came to 7 bases and at J to 3 bases, leaving 4 bases not matched to a gene. The CDR3 loop reads CSARTSGNYEQYF. The CDR3 nucleotides read TGCAGCGCCCGGACTAGCGGGAACTACGAGCAGTACTTC.

The chain carries TRBV30 and TRBJ1-2; tentative D call: TRBD1 (5 bases). The germline V and J ends were trimmed by 2 bases and 4 bases, with 17 bases remaining between them. CDR1 GTSNPN and CDR2 SVGIG come from the germline V gene (reference sequence). The CDR3 is made up of 15 amino acids. This CDR3 reads CAWSILWGGVYGYTF. DNA for the CDR3: TGTGCCTGGAGTATTTTATGGGGCGGCGTCTATGGCTACACCTTC.

This rearrangement joins TRBV7-9 to TRBJ2-1; 9 positions match TRBD1. V shed 5 bases, J shed 7 bases, and the junction held 9 bases outside the gene matches. The germline V gene has CDR1 SEHNR and CDR2 FQNEAQ (reference sequence). The CDR3 runs 15 residues. The DNA of the CDR3 is TGTGCCAGCAGCGCTACAGGGGGCAAGAGTAATGAGCAGTTCTTC. This gives the protein CASSATGGKSNEQFF.

The CDR3 here is CAISESAASGDYNEQFF. CDR3 DNA: TGTGCCATCAGTGAGTCGGCGGCTAGCGGAGATTACAATGAGCAGTTCTTC. The chain links TRBV10-3 to TRBJ2-1; 7 bases line up with TRBD2. Germline loops: CDR1 ENHRY, CDR2 SYGVKD. The CDR3 has 17 amino acids. V gave up 0 bases and J gave up 4 bases; unmatched junction bases: 9.

V usage is TRBV11-2 and J usage is TRBJ1-2; maybe TRBD1 (6 bases). Germline assignment: CDR1 SGHAT and CDR2 FQNNGV. V was shortened by 5 bases and J by 1 base, with 14 bases between the two germline ends. This CDR3 spans 15 amino acids. Written as DNA, the CDR3 is TGTGCCAGCAGCCCCTGGACAGTCAATAACTATGGCTACACCTTC. Translated: CASSPWTVNNYGYTF.

V usage is TRBV11-2 and J usage is TRBJ1-3; 9 bases agree with TRBD1. J was trimmed by 4 bases and V by 4 bases; bases with no gene match: 5. The CDR3 runs 15 residues. Germline loops: CDR1 SGHAT, CDR2 FQNNGV. DNA of the CDR3: TGTGCCAGCAGCTCAGCCGGGACAGGGGGAAACACCATATATTTT. Residues: CASSSAGTGGNTIYF.

This clone was found a few times. This sequence joins TRBV27 and TRBJ1-3; 9 nucleotides align to TRBD1. The CDR3 covers 14 residues. Germline loops: CDR1 MNHEY, CDR2 SMNVEV (reference sequence). With 6 bases clipped from V and 9 bases from J, the junction kept 9 bases outside the gene matches. The CDR3 nucleotides are TGTGCCAGCAGCTCGGGACAGGGCAGGGGCACCATATATTTT. Its translation: CASSSGQGRGTIYF.

In its sample, this clone was seen many times. The chain links TRBV10-3 to TRBJ2-7; D unresolved. Germline V gives CDR1 ENHRY, CDR2 SYGVKD. Trimming stripped 0 bases from V and 7 bases from J, with 7 bases between. The CDR3 extends over 12 amino acids. CDR3 region: CAISESKREQYF. The CDR3 region has the DNA TGTGCCATCAGTGAGTCCAAGAGGGAGCAGTACTTC.

CDR3 DNA sequence: TGCGCCAGCAGCTTAGAGGGTTCGGAGACCCAGTACTTC. Residues: CASSLEGSETQYF. This chain connects TRBV5-1 to TRBJ2-5, with a weak D call TRBD2 (5 bases). CDR1 is SGHRS, CDR2 YFSETQ, per germline. V was pared by 2 bases and J by 5 bases, with 10 bases between. CDR3 length: 13 amino acids.

The chain carries TRBV5-6 and TRBJ2-7; perhaps TRBD1 as D (5 bases). V was pared by 2 bases and J by 2 bases, with 8 bases between. Germline CDR1 SGHDT, CDR2 YYEEEE. This CDR3 is built from 13 residues. CDR3 protein: CASSLWTTYEQYF. The CDR3 DNA reads TGTGCCAGCAGCTTATGGACAACCTACGAGCAGTACTTC.

This clone was seen a few times. The genes are TRBV14 and TRBJ1-1; D is possibly TRBD1 (5 bases). The germline V and J ends were trimmed by 4 bases and 8 bases, with 14 bases remaining between them. Germline V gives CDR1 SGHDN, CDR2 FVKESK. This CDR3 is 13 amino acids long. CDR3 amino acids: CASSRAREGEAFF. The CDR3 region has the DNA TGTGCCAGCAGCCGAGCCCGGGAGGGGGAAGCTTTCTTT.

This clone has a single count. This chain joins TRBV19 and TRBJ1-2; D may be TRBD1 (5 bases). The germline gives CDR1 LNHDA, CDR2 SQIVND (reference sequence). V was trimmed by 4 bases and J by 4 bases, leaving 16 bases between them. This CDR3 has 15 amino acids. The CDR3 spells CASSTSQVMVYGYTF. In DNA form, the CDR3 reads TGTGCCAGTAGTACCTCACAGGTTATGGTCTATGGCTACACCTTC.

This chain links TRBV29-1 with TRBJ1-2; D call uncertain. The CDR3 extends over 13 amino acids. The germline CDR1 and CDR2 sequences are SQVTM and ANQGSEA. The V end lost 5 bases, the J end lost 2 bases, and 12 bases lay between the germline ends. This CDR3 reads CSVQGGGNYGYTF. The CDR3 DNA reads TGCAGCGTTCAAGGCGGAGGAAACTATGGCTACACCTTC.

The chain joins TRBV7-2 to TRBJ2-4; 7 bases agree with TRBD2. Unmatched junction bases numbered 4, after V lost 1 base and J lost 7 bases. The CDR3 contains 14 residues. Germline V gene sequence: CDR1 SGHTA, CDR2 FQGNSA. CDR3 sequence reads: CASSLEAAGNIQYF. The CDR3 nucleotides are TGTGCCAGCAGCTTAGAGGCAGCGGGGAACATTCAGTACTTC.

The table lists this clone with a count of one. The rearrangement links TRBV7-8 to TRBJ1-5; 8 bases align to TRBD1. Germline V gene data show CDR1 as SGHVS and CDR2 as FQNEAQ. J gave up 3 bases and V 4 bases, and 5 bases lay outside the gene matches. The length of the CDR3 is 15 residues. CDR3: CASSSEGQDNQPQHF. The CDR3 DNA sequence: TGTGCCAGCAGCTCCGAGGGACAGGACAATCAGCCCCAGCATTTT. The full variable domain, with the rest looked up from reference TRBV7-8 and TRBJ1-5, is GAGVSQSPRYKVAKRGQDVALRCDPISGHVSLFWYQQALGQGPEFLTYFQNEAQLDKSGLPSDRFFAERPEGSVSTLKIQRTQQEDSAVYLCASSSEGQDNQPQHFGDGTRLSIL.

This clone was seen just once. J is TRBJ1-1 and V is TRBV6-5; 9 nucleotides match TRBD1. The germline V gene encodes CDR1 MNHEY and CDR2 SVGAGI. CDR3 size: 13 residues. V shed 6 bases and J 5 bases; nucleotides not matched to a gene: 4. The CDR3 region is CASRGTGRTEAFF. The CDR3 nucleotides are TGTGCCAGCAGAGGGACAGGGAGGACTGAAGCTTTCTTT.

The chain combines TRBV12-3 or TRBV12-4 with TRBJ1-2, with D perhaps TRBD1 (6 bases). The CDR3 consists of 13 residues. Trimming removed 3 bases from V and 4 bases from J, with 9 bases in between. CDR3 residues: CASSLNRVYGYTF. CDR3 DNA: TGTGCCAGCAGTTTGAACAGGGTCTATGGCTACACCTTC.

The chain joins TRBV30 to TRBJ1-6; 7 bases are shared with TRBD1. This CDR3 has 15 amino acids. The germline V gene encodes CDR1 GTSNPN and CDR2 SVGIG (reference sequence). With V trimmed by 4 bases and J by 1 base, 4 bases remained unmatched. The CDR3 reads CAWKYRGSYNSPLHF. The CDR3 DNA reads as TGTGCCTGGAAATACAGGGGTTCCTATAATTCACCCCTCCACTTT.

V and J are TRBV9 and TRBJ1-2; no reliable D call. V lost 0 bases and J 7 bases, leaving 13 bases between the germline ends. Germline CDR1 is SGDLS and CDR2 is YYNGEE. This CDR3 is 14 amino acids long. DNA of the CDR3: TGTGCCAGCAGCGTAGAGCCCACACGGAGTGGCTACACCTTC. Its translation: CASSVEPTRSGYTF.

The V and J genes are TRBV28 and TRBJ1-5; the D gene is possibly TRBD1 (5 bases). Trimming removed 5 bases from V and 4 bases from J, with 12 bases in between. From germline, CDR1 is MDHEN and CDR2 SYDVKM. This CDR3 region has 14 residues. CDR3 sequence reads: CASSIRQPNQPQHF. Written as DNA, the CDR3 is TGTGCCAGCAGTATAAGACAGCCAAATCAGCCCCAGCATTTT.

The chain carries TRBV3-1 (or the pseudogene TRBV3-2) and TRBJ1-2; TRBD1 might be the D (5 bases). Between the trimmed V and J ends, which lost 2 bases and 5 bases, there was a span of 12 bases. Germline CDR1 and CDR2: LGHDT and YNNKEL (reference sequence). This CDR3 contains 14 residues. CDR3 DNA: TGTGCCAGCAGCCAAAGGGGCGGGGGTTATGGCTACACCTTC. Protein: CASSQRGGGYGYTF.

CDR3: CASRVSYEQYF. CDR3 DNA: TGTGCCAGCCGAGTATCCTACGAGCAGTACTTC. The rearrangement uses TRBV28 and TRBJ2-7; unclear D gene. Trimming took 8 bases from V and 1 from J, leaving 6 bases between them. The CDR3 has 11 residues. Germline V lookup: CDR1 MDHEN, CDR2 SYDVKM.

The chain links TRBV6-4 to TRBJ1-1; 10 bases fit TRBD1. The CDR3 is 13 amino acids. V lost 2 bases, J lost 7 bases, and 1 base stayed unmatched. CDR1 and CDR2 from the germline V gene are MRHNA and SNTAGT. The chain's CDR3 is CASSDRDRGEAFF. CDR3 DNA: TGTGCCAGCAGTGACCGGGACAGGGGTGAAGCTTTCTTT.

This chain uses TRBV27 with TRBJ2-3; 7 bases match TRBD2. V lost 4 bases and J lost 3; bases outside the gene matches: 4. The CDR3 is 14 residues long. Germline V gene sequence: CDR1 MNHEY, CDR2 SMNVEV (reference sequence). The CDR3 is CASSWRGITDTQYF. CDR3 coding DNA: TGTGCCAGCAGTTGGCGGGGGATAACAGATACGCAGTATTTT.

The V and J genes are TRBV15 and TRBJ2-3; 7 bases fit TRBD2. CDR1 is LNHNV and CDR2 is YYDKDF in the germline V gene (reference sequence). Germline trimming cut 3 bases from V and 3 bases from J; bases unmatched to any gene: 3. The CDR3 has 14 residues. This chain's CDR3 is CATSRRTSTDTQYF. As DNA, the CDR3 is TGTGCCACCAGCAGGAGGACTAGTACAGATACGCAGTATTTT. The full variable domain, with the rest looked up from reference TRBV15 and TRBJ2-3, is DAMVIQNPRYQVTQFGKPVTLSCSQTLNHNVMYWYQQKSSQAPKLLFHYYDKDFNNEADTPDNFQSRRPNTSFCFLDIRSPGLGDTAMYLCATSRRTSTDTQYFGPGTRLTVL.